This TCR beta chain comes out of a study of blood T cell repertoires in COVID-19. The overall study: Samples of COVID-19 (acute and convalescent) were obtained from the United States, Italy and Spain.

Authors' analysis steps: Cell counts per sample came from amplifying reference gene primers. Generated by immunoSEQ multiplex PCR, the TCRdb table keeps only in-frame clones and is missing some. V and J calls and clone size come straight from that table; D and trimming were deduced from the DNA. The table shows fewer than 100,000 clones, with over 75% occurring only once. This TCR was recovered from a human donor with acute or convalescent COVID-19. The donor label of this sample is uncertain. Sequences were obtained from peripheral blood.

Written as DNA, the CDR3 is TGTGCCAGCAGGCCGCCGACGGGTGGCTACACCTTC. Residues: CASRPPTGGYTF. The chain employs TRBV28 and TRBJ1-2, with D hard to call. Trimming pared 6 bases from V and 7 bases from J, leaving 12 bases between. CDR1 MDHEN and CDR2 SYDVKM come from the germline V gene. The CDR3 has 12 amino acids.